This TCR beta chain is from a study of blood T cell repertoires in COVID-19. On the study more broadly: Spain, Italy and the United States supplied samples that represented acute and convalescent COVID-19. Sources were T cells, B-cell-depleted T cells, or PBMCs; the material itself was cDNA or gDNA.

In Seattle, patients joined the study during active infection and were tracked longitudinally. This table comes from immunoSEQ multiplex PCR, and its TCRdb copy is limited to in-frame clones, with some not included. The sample has 90,000 to 100,000 clones, roughly 90% seen once. Only one count was recorded for this clone. The V segment lost 3 bases and the J segment 3 bases; nucleotides outside the gene matches: 5. The CDR3 has 15 amino acids. From germline, CDR1 is SGHAT and CDR2 FQNNGV. This sequence joins TRBV11-2 and TRBJ2-1; 7 bases are a match to TRBD2. Sequencing was carried out using peripheral blood. This receptor was taken from a man aged 50 to 60 with COVID-19, enrolled during active disease. The CDR3 here is CASSLQGGDYNEQFF. CDR3 DNA: TGTGCCAGCAGCTTGCAGGGAGGGGACTACAATGAGCAGTTCTTC.